This T cell receptor (beta chain) was recovered during a study of patients and donors after allogeneic stem cell transplantation. This CDR3 region has 15 residues. V lost 4 bases, J lost 9 bases, and 8 bases stayed unmatched. Germline CDR1 MNHEY, CDR2 SVGAGI. TCRdb reprocessed the RT-PCR reads with MiXCR, giving one entry per CDR3 protein. Found here are approximately 150,000 distinct CDR3 sequences, about 36% of them singletons; the top ten hold about 50%. Material for sequencing was blood, either unsorted or a sorted T cell fraction (not recorded which). V gene TRBV6-5 combines with J gene TRBJ1-6, with 8 bases that match TRBD1. The TCR comes from a human donor who was either an allogeneic HSCT recipient or a stem cell or donor lymphocyte infusion donor (not recorded which). It is not recorded whose cells these are; they may come from a transplant donor. CDR3 coding DNA: TGTGCCAGCAGTTTTACGGGACAGGAAAGTTCACCCCTCCACTTT. Encoded protein: CASSFTGQESSPLHF.